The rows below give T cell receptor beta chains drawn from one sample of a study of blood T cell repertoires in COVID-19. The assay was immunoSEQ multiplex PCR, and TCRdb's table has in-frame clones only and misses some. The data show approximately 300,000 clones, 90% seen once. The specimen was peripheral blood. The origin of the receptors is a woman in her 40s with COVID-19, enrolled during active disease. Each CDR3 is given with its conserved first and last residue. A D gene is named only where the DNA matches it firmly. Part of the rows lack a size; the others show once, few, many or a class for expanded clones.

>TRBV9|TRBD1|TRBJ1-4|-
TGTGCCAGCAGCGACCGGGACAGGGCTAATGAAAAACTGTTTTTT
CASSDRDRANEKLFF
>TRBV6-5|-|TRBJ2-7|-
TGTGCCAGCAGTTACGGGGAGCGGGCGAACGAGCAGTACTTC
CASSYGERANEQYF
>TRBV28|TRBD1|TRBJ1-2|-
TGTGCCAGCAGTTCCAGAGACAAGACAGGGGGCTATGGCTACACCTTC
CASSSRDKTGGYGYTF
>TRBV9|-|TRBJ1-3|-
TGTGCCAGCAGCAGCAACGGGAACTCTGGAAACACCATATATTTT
CASSSNGNSGNTIYF
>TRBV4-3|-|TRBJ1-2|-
TGCGCCAGCAGCCAGGGCCATGGCTACACCTTC
CASSQGHGYTF
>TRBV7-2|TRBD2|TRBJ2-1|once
TGTGCCAGCACCTATAGCGGGGCCTACAATGAGCAGTTCTTC
CASTYSGAYNEQFF
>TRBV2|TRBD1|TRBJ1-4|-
TGTGCCAGCAGCGACAGGGGGCATGAAAAACTGTTTTTT
CASSDRGHEKLFF
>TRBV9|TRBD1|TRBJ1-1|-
TGTGCCAGCAGCGTATATTTAGGGACAGGCACTGAAGCTTTCTTT
CASSVYLGTGTEAFF
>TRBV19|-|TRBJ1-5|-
TGTGCCAGTAGTAACCAGGGAAGTCAGCCCCAGCATTTT
CASSNQGSQPQHF
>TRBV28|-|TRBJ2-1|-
TGTGCCAGCAGCTACGAACAGCTTTACAATGAGCAGTTCTTC
CASSYEQLYNEQFF
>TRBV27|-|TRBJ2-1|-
TGTGCCAGCAGTCCCATAGGGGTGTTGTGGCAGTTCTTC
CASSPIGVLWQFF
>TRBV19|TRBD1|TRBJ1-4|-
TGTGCCAGTAGGATGACAGGGGGCGGTGAAAAACTGTTTTTT
CASRMTGGGEKLFF
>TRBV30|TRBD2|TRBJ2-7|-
TGTGCCTGGAGTGGGGATGTTGGCGGGAGGACCTACGAGCAGTACTTC
CAWSGDVGGRTYEQYF
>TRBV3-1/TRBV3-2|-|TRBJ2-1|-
TGTGCCAGCAGCCAAGGATTTGGGACTCCGCAGTTCTTC
CASSQGFGTPQFF
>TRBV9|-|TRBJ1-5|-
TGTGCCAGCAGCGCTGGCCCTGCACAGCCCCAGCATTTT
CASSAGPAQPQHF
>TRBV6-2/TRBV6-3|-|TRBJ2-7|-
TGTGCCAGCAGTAAAGACAGACCGAGAAGCTCCTACGAGCAGTACTTC
CASSKDRPRSSYEQYF
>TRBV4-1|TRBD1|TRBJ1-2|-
TGCGCCAGCAGCCAAGTTGACAGGGACCCTAACTATGGCTACACCTTC
CASSQVDRDPNYGYTF
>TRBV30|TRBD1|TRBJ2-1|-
TGTGCCTGGGTTATAAAACAGGGGAATGAGCAGTTCTTC
CAWVIKQGNEQFF
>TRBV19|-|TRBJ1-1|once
TGTGCCAGTAGTATTCAGGGGAGGGACACTGAAGCTTTCTTT
CASSIQGRDTEAFF
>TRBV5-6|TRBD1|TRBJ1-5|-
TGTGCCAGCAGCCGGGACAGGGGCAATCAGCCCCAGCATTTT
CASSRDRGNQPQHF
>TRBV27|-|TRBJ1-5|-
TGTGCCAGCAGTTCCACAGGGTCCCGTCAGCCCCAGCATTTT
CASSSTGSRQPQHF
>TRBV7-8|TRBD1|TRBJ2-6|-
TGTGCCAGCAGCCCCCGACAGGGTGGCTTCTACTCTGGGGCCAACGTCCTGACTTTC
CASSPRQGGFYSGANVLTF
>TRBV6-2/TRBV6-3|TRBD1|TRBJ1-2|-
TGTGCCAGCAGCACAGGGGACATCGGTGGCTACACCTTC
CASSTGDIGGYTF
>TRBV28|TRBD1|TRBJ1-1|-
TGTGCCAGCAGAACCCTTACAGGGGGCTTTGAAGCTTTCTTT
CASRTLTGGFEAFF
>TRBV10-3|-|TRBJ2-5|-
TGTGCCATCAGTGAGGCGGGCCACCAACAAGAGACCCAGTACTTC
CAISEAGHQQETQYF
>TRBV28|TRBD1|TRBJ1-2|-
TGTGCCAGCAGTTCAGCCCCGAGAGGGGGCAGAGATGGCTACACCTTC
CASSSAPRGGRDGYTF
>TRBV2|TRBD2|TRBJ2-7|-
TGTGCCAGCAATAGCGGGAGCTCCTACGAGCAGTACTTC
CASNSGSSYEQYF
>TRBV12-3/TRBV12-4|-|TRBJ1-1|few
TGTGCCAGCAGGACCTCAGGGAACACTGAAGCTTTCTTT
CASRTSGNTEAFF
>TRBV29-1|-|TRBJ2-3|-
TGCAGCGTTGACTCTGACTTAGGTACGCAGTATTTT
CSVDSDLGTQYF
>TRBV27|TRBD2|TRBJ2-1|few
TGTGCCAGCAGTTTTATAGCGGGAGGGCCTAACAATGAGCAGTTCTTC
CASSFIAGGPNNEQFF
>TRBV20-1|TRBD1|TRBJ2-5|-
TGCAGTGCTAACAGGGGAGAGACCCAGTACTTC
CSANRGETQYF
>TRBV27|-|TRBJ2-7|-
TGTGCCAGCACCCGGGTGCAGGGAACGGGCGAGCAGTACTTC
CASTRVQGTGEQYF
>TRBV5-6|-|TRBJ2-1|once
TGTGCCAGCAGCTTGCGGGGCTACAATGAGCAGTTCTTC
CASSLRGYNEQFF
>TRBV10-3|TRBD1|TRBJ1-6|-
TGTGCCATCAGGGGGACAGAGAGTTCACCCCTCCACTTT
CAIRGTESSPLHF
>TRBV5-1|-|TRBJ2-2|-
TGCGCCAGCAGCTTGGGGGAGTTTGGCGGGGAGCTGTTTTTT
CASSLGEFGGELFF
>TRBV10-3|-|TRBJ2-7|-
TGTGCCATCAGTGAACCGAATGGGGGGAGGCACGAGCAGTACTTC
CAISEPNGGRHEQYF
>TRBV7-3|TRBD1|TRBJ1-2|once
TGTGCCAGCAGCTTCGGCGGGACAGTCTATAACTATGGCTACACCTTC
CASSFGGTVYNYGYTF
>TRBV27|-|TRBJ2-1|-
TGTGCCAGCAGTTTGGGCCTTGGCCGTATGGATGAGCAGTTCTTC
CASSLGLGRMDEQFF
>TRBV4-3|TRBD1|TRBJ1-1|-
TGCGCCAGCAGCCAAGGGACAGGGGGCTCCACTGAAGCTTTCTTT
CASSQGTGGSTEAFF
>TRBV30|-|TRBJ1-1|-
TGTGCCTGGAGTGTAAACGACCGGAGCAACACTGAAGCTTTCTTT
CAWSVNDRSNTEAFF
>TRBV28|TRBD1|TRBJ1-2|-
TGTGCCAGCAGCCGAACAGGGGGCCTTGGCTACACCTTC
CASSRTGGLGYTF
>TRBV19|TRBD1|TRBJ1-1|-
TGTGCCGGAAGTCCCGGGACAGGGGCCACGGAAGCTTTCTTT
CAGSPGTGATEAFF
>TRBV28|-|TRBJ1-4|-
TGTGCCAGCAGTTCCGGGACACCTAATGAAAAACTGTTTTTT
CASSSGTPNEKLFF
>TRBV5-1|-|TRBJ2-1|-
TGCGCCAGCAGCTTGGGCCAGGCCGAAGTGCAGTTCTTC
CASSLGQAEVQFF
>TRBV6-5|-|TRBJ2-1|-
TGTGCCAGCAGGGACAGTTTATACAATGAGCAGTTCTTC
CASRDSLYNEQFF
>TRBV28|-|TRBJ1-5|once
TGTGCCAGCAGTTTATTAGCCTGGTCAGACAATCAGCCCCAGCATTTT
CASSLLAWSDNQPQHF
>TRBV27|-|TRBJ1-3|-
TGTGCCAGCAGTCCGCGGTCTTCTGGAAACACCATATATTTT
CASSPRSSGNTIYF
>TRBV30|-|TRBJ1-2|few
TGTGCCTGGAGCTCAGGGGCGGGCTATGGCTACACCTTC
CAWSSGAGYGYTF
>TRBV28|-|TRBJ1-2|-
TGTGCCAGCAGTTTAGGCAGCAGGGTGGATGGCTACACCTTC
CASSLGSRVDGYTF
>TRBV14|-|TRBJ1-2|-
TGTGCCAGCAGCCATATTCTGGGGGGAAACTATGGCTACACCTTC
CASSHILGGNYGYTF
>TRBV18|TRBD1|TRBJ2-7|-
TGTGCCAGCTCATCAAGGGGGGACAGGGGGAGCGAGCAGTACTTC
CASSSRGDRGSEQYF
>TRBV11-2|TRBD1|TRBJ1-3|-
TGTGCCAGCAGCTTAAGGCAGGGGGCAGGAAACACCATATATTTT
CASSLRQGAGNTIYF
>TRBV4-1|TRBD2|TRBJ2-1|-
TGCGCCAGCAGCCAAGAACAAAGACTAGCGGGAGACAATGAGCAGTTCTTC
CASSQEQRLAGDNEQFF
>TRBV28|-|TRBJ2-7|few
TGTGCCAGCAGTTTATGGAGATACGAGCAGTACTTC
CASSLWRYEQYF
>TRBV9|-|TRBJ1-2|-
TGTGCCAGCAGCGTAGTAGCAGGGAGGCTCGCTAACTATGGCTACACCTTC
CASSVVAGRLANYGYTF
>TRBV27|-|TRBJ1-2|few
TGTGCCACCAACCCGGGGGGACCTAACTATGGCTACACCTTC
CATNPGGPNYGYTF
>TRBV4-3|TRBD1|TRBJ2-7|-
TGCGCCAGCAGCCAAGGGACAGGGGTCGGGGGCTTTTACGAGCAGTACTTC
CASSQGTGVGGFYEQYF